Below, one T cell receptor (beta chain) is given with its context. Its antigen is not known. The data stem from a study of T-cell reconstitution after alpha-beta-depleted transplantation in children. Germline CDR1 is SGHAT and CDR2 is FQDESV (reference sequence). After removal of 5 bases from V and 7 bases from J, the junction contained 19 bases not matched to a gene. This CDR3 is built from 18 residues. Study-wide results and limits: Some patients showed high day-60 TCRbeta diversity, which derived from surviving recipient T cells and thymic progenitors. Fresh T-cell production supplied most of the T-cell counts and diversity seen one year after transplant. The study reportedly traced alpha-beta T cells about two months after transplant to several hundred expanded graft clones.

Preparation of the TCRbeta library involved a method that used unique molecular identifiers. MiXCR, applied by TCRdb to the PCR reads, yields one record per CDR3 protein. The repertoire includes about 210,000 distinct CDR3 sequences, about a sixth of them detected once, and 43% sits in the top ten. The sequences come from PBMCs, mostly from graft donor cells, collected 360 days after TCRalphabeta/CD19-depleted stem cell transplant. V gene TRBV11-1 combines with J gene TRBJ2-3; TRBD1 aligns across 9 bases. The TCR sequence derives from a male patient aged 2-15 years who had a stem cell transplant for acute lymphoblastic leukemia, so the T cells may come from the graft donor. CDR3 residues: CASSPGQGIRIFPNTQYF. The CDR3 coding sequence is TGTGCCAGCAGCCCAGGACAGGGGATCCGAATCTTTCCTAATACGCAGTATTTT.